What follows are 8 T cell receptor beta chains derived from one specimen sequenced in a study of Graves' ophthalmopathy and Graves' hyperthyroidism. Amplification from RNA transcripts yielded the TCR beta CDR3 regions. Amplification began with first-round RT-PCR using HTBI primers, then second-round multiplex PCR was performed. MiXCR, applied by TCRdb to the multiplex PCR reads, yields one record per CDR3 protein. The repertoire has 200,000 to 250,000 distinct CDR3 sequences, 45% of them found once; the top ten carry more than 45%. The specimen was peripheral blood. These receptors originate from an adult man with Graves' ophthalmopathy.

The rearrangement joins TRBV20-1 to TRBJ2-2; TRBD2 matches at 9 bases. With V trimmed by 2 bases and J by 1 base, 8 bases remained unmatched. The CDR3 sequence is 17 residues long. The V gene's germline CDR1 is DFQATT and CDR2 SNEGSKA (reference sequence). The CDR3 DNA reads TGCAGTGCTAGAAGAAGTAGCGGGAGAGGGAACACCGGGGAGCTGTTTTTT. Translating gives CSARRSSGRGNTGELFF.

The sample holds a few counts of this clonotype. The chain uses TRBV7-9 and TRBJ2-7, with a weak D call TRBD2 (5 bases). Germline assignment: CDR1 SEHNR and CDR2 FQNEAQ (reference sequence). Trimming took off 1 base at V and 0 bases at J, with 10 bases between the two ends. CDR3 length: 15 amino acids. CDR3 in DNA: TGTGCCAGCAGCTTAGATGAGGGCGCCTCCTACGAGCAGTACTTC. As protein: CASSLDEGASYEQYF.

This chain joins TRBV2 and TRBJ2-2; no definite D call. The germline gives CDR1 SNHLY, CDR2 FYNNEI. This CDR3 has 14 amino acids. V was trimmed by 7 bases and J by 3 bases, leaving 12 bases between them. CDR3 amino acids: CASKTALHTGELFF. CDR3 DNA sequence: TGTGCCAGCAAAACGGCCCTCCACACCGGGGAGCTGTTTTTT.

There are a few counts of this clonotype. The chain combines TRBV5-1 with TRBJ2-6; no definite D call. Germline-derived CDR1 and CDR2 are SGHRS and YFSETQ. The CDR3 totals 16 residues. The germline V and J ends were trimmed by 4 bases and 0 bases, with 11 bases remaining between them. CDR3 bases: TGCGCCAGCAGCCCGGTCGGTACCTCTGGGGCCAACGTCCTGACTTTC. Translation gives CASSPVGTSGANVLTF.

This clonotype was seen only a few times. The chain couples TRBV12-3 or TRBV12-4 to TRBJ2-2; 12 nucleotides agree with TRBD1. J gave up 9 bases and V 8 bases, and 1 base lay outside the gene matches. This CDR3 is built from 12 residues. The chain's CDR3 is CASGTGGRELFF. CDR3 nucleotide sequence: TGTGCCAGCGGGACAGGGGGCCGGGAGCTGTTTTTT.

The CDR3 loop is CASSRGTPNYGYTF. The CDR3 bases are TGTGCCAGTAGTCGCGGCACACCCAACTATGGCTACACCTTC. The chain is built from TRBV19 and TRBJ1-2; D is uncertain. The CDR3 covers 14 residues. V dropped 5 bases and J dropped 2 bases, with 12 bases sitting between them. CDR1 is LNHDA and CDR2 is SQIVND in the germline V gene (reference sequence).

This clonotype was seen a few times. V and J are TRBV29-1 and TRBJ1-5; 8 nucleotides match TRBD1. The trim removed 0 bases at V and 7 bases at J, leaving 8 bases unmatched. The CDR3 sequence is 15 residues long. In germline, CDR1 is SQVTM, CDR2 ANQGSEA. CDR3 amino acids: CSVEDVQGAGQPQHF. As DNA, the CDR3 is TGCAGCGTTGAAGATGTCCAGGGGGCGGGACAGCCCCAGCATTTT.

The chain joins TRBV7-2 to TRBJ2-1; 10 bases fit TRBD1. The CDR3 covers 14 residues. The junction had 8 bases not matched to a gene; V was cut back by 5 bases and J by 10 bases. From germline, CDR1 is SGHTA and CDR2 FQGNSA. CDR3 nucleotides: TGTGCCAGCAGCGACTGGACAGGGGGAGTAGAGCAGTTCTTC. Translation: CASSDWTGGVEQFF.